Listed below are T cell receptor beta chains from one sample, sequenced in a study. Each CDR3 protein gets one entry after TCRdb re-called the 5' RACE reads with MiXCR. The data contain some 62,000 distinct CDR3 sequences, almost 30% of them singletons. Specimen: tumor-infiltrating naive CD4+ T cells sorted from the breast tumor. All receptors derive from a female donor with breast cancer. Both conserved end residues are part of each CDR3. D genes are given only for firm matches. The size entry is marked missing in some rows and otherwise reads once, few, many or a size class.

clone size	V gene	J gene	D gene	CDR3 DNA	CDR3 protein
NA	TRBV5-5	TRBJ2-1	TRBD2	TGTGCCAGCAGCTTGACTGTGGGGACTAGCTTCATCGACAATGAGCAGTTCTTC	CASSLTVGTSFIDNEQFF
NA	TRBV9	TRBJ2-5	TRBD1	TGTGCCAGCAGCGTAGCCCCGGGACAGGGGGTCGAGACCCAGTACTTC	CASSVAPGQGVETQYF
NA	TRBV6-1	TRBJ2-5	NA	TGTGCCAGCGCAAAAGACCTTCAAGAGACCCAGTACTTC	CASAKDLQETQYF
NA	TRBV5-6	TRBJ1-6	NA	TGTGCCGGCAGCTTGATTGCAGGGAAGGGGTCACCCCTCCACTTT	CAGSLIAGKGSPLHF
NA	TRBV20-1	TRBJ2-6	NA	TGCAGTGCTAGAGATGGAAGGACCCCCGCCGAGGCCAACGTCCTGACTTTC	CSARDGRTPAEANVLTF
NA	TRBV6-6	TRBJ2-1	TRBD2	TGTGCCAGCTACCCCCTCGGACTAGCGGAACGCTCCTACAATGAGCAGTTCTTC	CASYPLGLAERSYNEQFF
NA	TRBV5-1	TRBJ1-1	NA	TGCGCCAGCAGCTTGGATGAGGGGCGGGCTTTCTTT	CASSLDEGRAFF
NA	TRBV7-2	TRBJ2-2	NA	TGTGCCAGCAGCTTATCAGGGATCACCGGGGAGCTGTTTTTT	CASSLSGITGELFF
NA	TRBV6-1	TRBJ2-1	NA	TGTGCCACAGGACAGACCTACAATGAGCAGTTCTTC	CATGQTYNEQFF
NA	TRBV18	TRBJ1-5	NA	TGTGCCAGCTCACCATTGGACATCAATCAGCCCCAGCATTTT	CASSPLDINQPQHF
NA	TRBV20-1	TRBJ1-5	NA	TGCAGTGCGGTCGGGGAAGGCGACAATCAGCCCCAGAATTTT	CSAVGEGDNQPQNF
NA	TRBV13	TRBJ1-1	TRBD1	TGTGCCAGCGAGGGAGGGGACAGTCTCACTGAAGCTTTCTTT	CASEGGDSLTEAFF
few	TRBV4-1	TRBJ1-1	TRBD1	TGCGCCAGCAGCCGACAGGGTTACACATCCACTGAAGCTTTCTTT	CASSRQGYTSTEAFF
few	TRBV7-2	TRBJ2-1	TRBD2	TGTGCCAGCAGCAAAACCTCGGGACTAGCGGTGGGACAGTTCTTC	CASSKTSGLAVGQFF
NA	TRBV12-3/TRBV12-4	TRBJ2-7	NA	TGTGCCAGCAGCCCGACTGGGGGCTACGAGCAGTACTTC	CASSPTGGYEQYF
NA	TRBV12-3/TRBV12-4	TRBJ1-5	TRBD1	TGTGCCAGCAGTTTGTTGACAGGGGGTCAGCCCCAGCATTTT	CASSLLTGGQPQHF
once	TRBV5-1	TRBJ1-5	NA	TGCGCCAGCAGCTTGTGTCAAAATCAGCCCCAGCATTTT	CASSLCQNQPQHF
many	TRBV20-1	TRBJ2-5	NA	TGCAGTGCTCTACAATTAACAGGGTCGGAGACCCAGTACTTC	CSALQLTGSETQYF
few	TRBV3-1	TRBJ2-3	TRBD1	TGTGCCAGCAGCCAGAACACAGGGGGCACCTCAGATACGCAGTATTTT	CASSQNTGGTSDTQYF
few	TRBV29-1	TRBJ1-4	NA	TGCAGCGTTGCCGGAGTTGAAAAACTGTTTTTT	CSVAGVEKLFF
NA	TRBV5-1	TRBJ2-7	NA	TGCGCCAGCAGCTTGAACGACCGGGGGCGTGGGGAGCAGTACTTC	CASSLNDRGRGEQYF
NA	TRBV3-1	TRBJ2-3	TRBD2	TGTGCCAGCAGCCAATATACTAGCGGGAGTGGTACAGATACGCAGTATTTT	CASSQYTSGSGTDTQYF
few	TRBV5-1	TRBJ2-3	TRBD2	TGCGCCAGCAGCTCCACTAGCGGGGGGTTCACAGATACGCAGTATTTT	CASSSTSGGFTDTQYF
NA	TRBV7-9	TRBJ2-7	NA	TGTGCCAGCACCCTCTTTAGCGGCTCCTACGAGCAGTACTTC	CASTLFSGSYEQYF
medium-sized	TRBV20-1	TRBJ2-1	TRBD2	TGCAGTGCTATTGATCATCGGACTAGCGGGAGTAATGAGCAGTTCTTC	CSAIDHRTSGSNEQFF
once	TRBV12-3/TRBV12-4	TRBJ2-3	NA	TGTGCCAGCAACGGGAACACAGATACGCAGTATTTT	CASNGNTDTQYF
few	TRBV7-3	TRBJ1-2	NA	TGTGCCAGCAGGCCAACAGGAACAGGGAGCTATGGCTACACCTTC	CASRPTGTGSYGYTF
NA	TRBV5-1	TRBJ1-2	NA	TGCGCCAGCAGCTTGGACAGTCCCCTAGGCTACACCTTC	CASSLDSPLGYTF
many	TRBV6-6	TRBJ1-1	NA	TGTGCCAGCGGGGTTAAGGCTGAAGCTTTCTTT	CASGVKAEAFF
NA	TRBV20-1	TRBJ1-1	TRBD1	TGCAGTGCTAGCAGGGGGAGTGACACTGAAGCTTTCTTT	CSASRGSDTEAFF
many	TRBV6-2/TRBV6-3	TRBJ2-7	NA	TGTGCCAGCAGTTCGGGGGACGGACCCTACGAGCAGTACTTC	CASSSGDGPYEQYF
NA	TRBV6-2/TRBV6-3	TRBJ2-7	TRBD2	TGTGCCAGCAGTTACTCCGGGACTAGCGGCGACTACGAGCAGTACTTC	CASSYSGTSGDYEQYF
few	TRBV20-1	TRBJ2-3	NA	TGCAGTGCTAGCTCGAAAGCGGAGTCCACAGATACGCAGTATTTT	CSASSKAESTDTQYF
NA	TRBV15	TRBJ2-1	NA	TGTGCCACCAGCAATAGGGAGAGAGGGAATGAGCAGTTCTTC	CATSNRERGNEQFF
few	TRBV6-5	TRBJ1-1	NA	TGTGCCAGCAGTTCGGTGACTCTGTGGACTGAAGCTTTCTTT	CASSSVTLWTEAFF
few	TRBV28	TRBJ2-5	NA	TGTGCCAGCAGTTTGCCCGGGGAAGAGACCCAGTACTTC	CASSLPGEETQYF